This T cell receptor beta chain appears in the sequencing data of a study of cytomegalovirus exposure and HLA in healthy donors. Study-wide results and caveats: The later analysis indicated that the majority of CMV-associated TCR beta chains appeared HLA-restricted. An analysis that was carried out later associated 15,000 to 20,000 TCR beta sequences with HLA alleles at 0.05 false discovery rate.

Primers included in the PCR were 60 Vbeta and 13 Jbeta primers. The protocol was immunoSEQ multiplex PCR, while the TCRdb copy is restricted to in-frame clones and leaves out a portion. The sample includes 120,000 to 150,000 clones, roughly 79% of them seen just once. A note on this clone: Its antigen is not identified.

The V and J ends lost 2 bases and 5 bases respectively, with 10 bases between them. Germline CDR1 reads GTSNPN; CDR2 reads SVGIG (reference sequence). This CDR3 comprises 13 residues. Sequenced input: PBMCs. The chain uses TRBV30 and TRBJ1-5, with TRBD1 as a possible D gene (6 bases). The sequence came from a woman in her forties in good health and CMV-seropositive. As DNA, the CDR3 is TGTGCCTGGAGTAACGCAGGGGATCAGCCCCAGCATTTT. Residues: CAWSNAGDQPQHF.